These 4 T cell receptor beta chains share one sample of origin, sequenced in a study of response to subunit inactivated influenza vaccine (dated by TCRdb to 2016 to 2019). Preparation of the library involved RT-PCR. For sequencing, an Illumina HiSeq 2500 was employed. TCRdb cleaned the public reads at Q25 with fastp, built clones with MiXCR and kept in-frame beta chains. When rows share a CDR3 protein, they turn into one entry using the most common DNA and genes. This sample is represented by roughly 780,000 distinct CDR3 sequences; about 18% of them were singletons. The ten largest make up roughly 11% of the sample. Material: PBMCs from blood, obtained about 5 days after vaccination. The receptors were gathered from a man between 45 and 60 years old who received an inactivated influenza vaccine. Donor details come from another sample of the same person, matched by shared clones.

This clonotype was detected a few times. V usage is TRBV5-1 and J usage is TRBJ2-3; D might be TRBD1 or TRBD2, each matching 5 bases. The V gene's germline CDR1 is SGHRS and CDR2 YFSETQ. Trimming pared 5 bases from V and 2 bases from J, leaving 12 bases between. This CDR3 is 14 amino acids long. CDR3 nucleotides: TGCGCCAGCAGAGAAGGGACGTCCACAGATACGCAGTATTTT. It encodes CASREGTSTDTQYF.

This clonotype was counted a few times. CDR3 sequence reads: CASSQDFGQGRHEQYF. CDR3 DNA sequence: TGCGCCAGCAGCCAAGATTTCGGACAGGGGCGCCACGAGCAGTACTTC. The V and J genes are TRBV4-3 and TRBJ2-7; 9 bases map to TRBD1. CDR3 size: 16 residues. Germline CDR1 is LGHNA and CDR2 is YSLEER. V lost 0 bases to trimming and J lost 5 bases; unmatched junction nucleotides: 8.

Only a few counts were recorded for this clonotype. The rearrangement links TRBV12-3 or TRBV12-4 to TRBJ2-2, with a possible D match to TRBD1 (6 bases). CDR3 length: 15 residues. Trimming cost V 4 bases and J 0 bases, with 9 bases left between them. Written as DNA, the CDR3 is TGTGCCAGCAGTTCAGGGGTCGCGAACACCGGGGAGCTGTTTTTT. This codes for CASSSGVANTGELFF.

The chain carries TRBV6-2 or TRBV6-3 and TRBJ2-7; TRBD1 matches 9 bases. CDR1 is MNHEY, CDR2 SVGEGT, per germline. The CDR3 covers 15 residues. Unmatched junction bases numbered 10, after V lost 6 bases and J lost 4 bases. In DNA form, the CDR3 reads TGTGCCAGCAGGGAAACAGGGGGCCGAGCATACGAGCAGTACTTC. Translating gives CASRETGGRAYEQYF.